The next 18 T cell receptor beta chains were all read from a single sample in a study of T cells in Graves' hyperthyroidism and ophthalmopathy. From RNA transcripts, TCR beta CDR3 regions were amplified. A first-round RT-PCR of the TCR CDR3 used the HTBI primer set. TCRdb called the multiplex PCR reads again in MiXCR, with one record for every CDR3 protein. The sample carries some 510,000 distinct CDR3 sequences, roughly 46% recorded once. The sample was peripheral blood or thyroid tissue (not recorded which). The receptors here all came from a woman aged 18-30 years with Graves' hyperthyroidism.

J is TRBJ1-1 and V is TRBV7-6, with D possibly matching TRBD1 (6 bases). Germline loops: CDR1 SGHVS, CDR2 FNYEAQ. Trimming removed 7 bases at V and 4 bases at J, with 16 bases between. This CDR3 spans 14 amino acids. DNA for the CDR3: TGTGCCAGCACTGAGGGGGGGGTCGGCACTGAAGCTTTCTTT. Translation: CASTEGGVGTEAFF.

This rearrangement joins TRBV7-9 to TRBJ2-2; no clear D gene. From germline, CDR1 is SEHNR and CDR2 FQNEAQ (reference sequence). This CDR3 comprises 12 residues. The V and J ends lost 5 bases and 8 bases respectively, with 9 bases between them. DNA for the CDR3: TGTGCCAGCAGCGAACAAGAGGGGGAGCTGTTTTTT. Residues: CASSEQEGELFF.

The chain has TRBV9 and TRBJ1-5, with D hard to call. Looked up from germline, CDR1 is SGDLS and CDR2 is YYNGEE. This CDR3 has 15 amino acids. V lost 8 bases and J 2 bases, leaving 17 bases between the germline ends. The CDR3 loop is CASSPGRAGNQPQHF. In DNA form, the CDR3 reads TGTGCCAGTAGCCCGGGGAGGGCGGGCAATCAGCCCCAGCATTTT.

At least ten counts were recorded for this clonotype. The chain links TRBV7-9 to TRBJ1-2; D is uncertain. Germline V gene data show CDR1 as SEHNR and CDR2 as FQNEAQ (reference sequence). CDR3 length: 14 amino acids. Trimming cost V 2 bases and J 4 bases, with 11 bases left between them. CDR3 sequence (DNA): TGTGCCAGCAGCTTATCGACGGCCTCCTATGGCTACACCTTC. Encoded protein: CASSLSTASYGYTF.

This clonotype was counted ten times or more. CDR3: CASSGTGGHPTTNYGYTF. The CDR3 DNA reads TGTGCCAGCAGCGGGACAGGGGGCCATCCGACAACTAACTATGGCTACACCTTC. V is TRBV7-9 and J is TRBJ1-2; 12 bases map to TRBD1. CDR1 is SEHNR, CDR2 FQNEAQ, per germline (reference sequence). The CDR3 totals 18 residues. Germline trimming cut 5 bases from V and 0 bases from J; bases unmatched to any gene: 10.

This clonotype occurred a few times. The CDR3 sequence is CASSTDRLQETQYF. The CDR3 DNA sequence: TGTGCCAGCAGCACCGACAGGTTACAAGAGACCCAGTACTTC. V gene TRBV5-4 combines with J gene TRBJ2-5; TRBD1 is a possible D gene (6 bases). In germline, CDR1 is SGHNT, CDR2 YYREEE (reference sequence). The ends were cut back, 4 bases at V and 2 bases at J, with 12 bases in the middle. The CDR3 runs 14 residues.

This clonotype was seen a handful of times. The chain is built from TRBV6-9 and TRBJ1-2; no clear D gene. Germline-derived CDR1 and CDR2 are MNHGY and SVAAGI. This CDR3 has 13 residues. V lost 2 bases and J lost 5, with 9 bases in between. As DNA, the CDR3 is TGTGCCAGCAGTTATGCCGGCTCGTATGGCTACACCTTC. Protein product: CASSYAGSYGYTF.

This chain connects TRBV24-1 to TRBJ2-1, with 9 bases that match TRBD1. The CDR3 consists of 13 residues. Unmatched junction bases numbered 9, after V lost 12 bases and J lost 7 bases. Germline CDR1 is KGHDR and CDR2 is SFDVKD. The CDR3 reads CASRDRETNEQFF. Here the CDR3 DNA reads TGTGCCTCCCGGGACAGGGAAACTAATGAGCAGTTCTTC.

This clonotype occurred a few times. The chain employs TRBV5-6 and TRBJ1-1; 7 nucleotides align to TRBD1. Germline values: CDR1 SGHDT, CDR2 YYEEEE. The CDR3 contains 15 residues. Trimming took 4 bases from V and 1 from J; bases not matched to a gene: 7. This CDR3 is CASSPYDRANTEAFF. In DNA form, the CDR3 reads TGTGCCAGCAGCCCGTATGACAGGGCGAACACTGAAGCTTTCTTT.

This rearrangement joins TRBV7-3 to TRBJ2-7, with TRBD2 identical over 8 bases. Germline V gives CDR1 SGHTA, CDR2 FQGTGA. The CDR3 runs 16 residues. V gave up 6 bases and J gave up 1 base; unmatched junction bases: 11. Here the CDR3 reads CASSYVSGTRSYEQYF. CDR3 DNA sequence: TGTGCCAGCAGTTACGTCTCGGGGACTAGATCCTACGAGCAGTACTTC.

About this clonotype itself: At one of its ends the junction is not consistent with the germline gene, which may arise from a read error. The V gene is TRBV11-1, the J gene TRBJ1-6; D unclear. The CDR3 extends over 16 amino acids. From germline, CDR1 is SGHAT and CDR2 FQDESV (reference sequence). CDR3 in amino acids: CASSWAGTAVGSPFHF. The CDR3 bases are TGTGCCAGCAGCTGGGCGGGAACAGCCGTGGGTTCACCCTTCCACTTT.

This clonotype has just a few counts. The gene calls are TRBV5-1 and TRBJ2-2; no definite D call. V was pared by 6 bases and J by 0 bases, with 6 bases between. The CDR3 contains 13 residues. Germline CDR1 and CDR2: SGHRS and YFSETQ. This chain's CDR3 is CASNDANTGELFF. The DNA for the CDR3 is TGCGCCAGCAATGATGCGAACACCGGGGAGCTGTTTTTT.

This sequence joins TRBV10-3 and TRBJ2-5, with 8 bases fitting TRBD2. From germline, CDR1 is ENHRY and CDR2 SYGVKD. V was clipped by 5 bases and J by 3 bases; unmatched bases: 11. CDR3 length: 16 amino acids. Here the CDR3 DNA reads TGTGCCATCAGTTCCTTTTTGACTAGCGAGGAAGAGACCCAGTACTTC. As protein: CAISSFLTSEEETQYF.

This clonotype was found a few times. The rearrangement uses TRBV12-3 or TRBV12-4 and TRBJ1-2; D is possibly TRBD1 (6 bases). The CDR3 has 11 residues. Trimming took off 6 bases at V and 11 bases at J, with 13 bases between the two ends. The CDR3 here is CASRQGWRYTF. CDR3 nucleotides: TGTGCCAGCAGACAGGGTTGGCGGTACACCTTC.

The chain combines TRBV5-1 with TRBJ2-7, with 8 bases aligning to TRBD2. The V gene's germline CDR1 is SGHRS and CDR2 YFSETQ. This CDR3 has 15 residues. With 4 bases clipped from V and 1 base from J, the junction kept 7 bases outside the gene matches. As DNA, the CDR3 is TGCGCCAGCAGCGTCAGCGGGAGCCCTTCCTACGAGCAGTACTTC. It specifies CASSVSGSPSYEQYF.

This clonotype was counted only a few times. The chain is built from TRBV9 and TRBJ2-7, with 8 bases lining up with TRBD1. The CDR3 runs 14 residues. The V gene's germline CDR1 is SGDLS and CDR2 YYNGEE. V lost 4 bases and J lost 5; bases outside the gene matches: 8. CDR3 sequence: CASSFGQGVNEQYF. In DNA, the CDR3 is TGTGCCAGCAGCTTCGGACAGGGAGTGAACGAGCAGTACTTC.

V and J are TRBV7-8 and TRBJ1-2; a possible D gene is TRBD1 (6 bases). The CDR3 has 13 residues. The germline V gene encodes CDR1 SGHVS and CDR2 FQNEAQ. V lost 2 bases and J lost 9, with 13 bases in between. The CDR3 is CASSLNRVESYTF. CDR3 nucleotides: TGTGCCAGCAGCTTAAACAGGGTCGAAAGCTACACCTTC.

The DNA of the CDR3 is TGTGCCAGCAGCCCCCTTAGTGCGGGGGATACGCAGTACTTC. Translated, it gives CASSPLSAGDTQYF. This chain connects TRBV7-3 to TRBJ2-5; 7 nucleotides align to TRBD2. Losses at the gene ends were 5 bases for V and 11 bases for J; bases not matched to a gene: 14. Looked up from germline, CDR1 is SGHTA and CDR2 is FQGTGA. The CDR3 is 14 amino acids.